This T cell receptor beta chain was sequenced in a study of blood T cells in healthy people across ages (dated by TCRdb to about 2015). Some background on the complete study: Template switching captured roughly one uniquely barcoded TCR beta cDNA molecule per two T cells in model experiments. To track age-related changes in TCR beta repertoire diversity, the study relied on deep sequencing normalized with unique cDNA molecular identifiers. The donors were divided into four age groups: young (average around 16 years), middle-aged (about 39), aged (approximately 59) and long-lived (nearly 85). To avoid experimental bias, donors of different ages were distributed randomly across sequencing lanes. For two donors (one aged 18 to 29 and one aged 80 or older), the study analyzed two additional independent replicas of 1 million unique cDNA reads from the same blood draw.

Broader findings and caveats from the paper: The percentage of naive T cells measured by flow cytometry correlated strongly with observed TCR beta diversity. Estimates of total diversity from one million sequenced T cells were regarded as lower bounds and underestimates. Observed TCR beta diversity per million T cells fell roughly linearly with age, and a significant reduction was already apparent by age roughly 40. Conclusive comparison of naive and antigen-experienced compartments was prevented by the profiling of bulk unsorted PBMCs. The CMV infection status of donors was not known, potentially confounding age-related changes in expanded clonotypes. The long-lived group showed more naive CD4+ T cells, fewer expanded clones and increased TCR diversity than the aged group, suggesting age selection.

Concerning this clonotype: The antigen it recognizes is unknown. No base-level quality is on record; no much larger clone is a single base apart.

The V end loses 2 bases and the J end loses 8 bases, and a stretch of 12 bases separates them. The CDR3 measures 13 amino acids from cysteine to phenylalanine. Just CDR3 DNA is preserved here, 39 bases in frame from base 1. The germline V gene provides CDR1 MNHNS and CDR2 SASEGT. Systemically healthy Caucasian individuals from Russia, approximately 39 in total and aged roughly 6 to 100 years, were included as donors. Each donor gave about 11 milliliters of peripheral blood, drawn into EDTA-treated Vacutainer tubes. Ficoll-Paque density-gradient centrifugation was used to isolate PBMCs, with at least 6.5 million per sample. Trizol reagent was used to extract total RNA from the PBMCs, yielding at least 6 micrograms per sample. Naive CD45RAhigh/CD27high T cell percentages were measured by flow cytometry on a PBMC aliquot from every donor. Libraries were constructed by 5' RACE. The data were produced on an Illumina HiSeq 2500. The second PCR ran for roughly 7 to 12 cycles and used a J-beta primer mix along with a sample-barcoded 5' primer. A template-switch 5' adaptor carrying 12 random nucleotides introduced a unique molecular identifier onto each TCR beta cDNA molecule. At least 2.5 million CDR3-containing paired-end reads were obtained from each sample. The Mint cDNA synthesis kit, primed by a TRBC-specific oligonucleotide, was used to synthesize first-strand cDNA from all RNA. After uracil-DNA glycosylase treatment, a first 18-cycle PCR used universal primers M1SS and BC2_uni_R on all cDNA. As for how the authors treated the data: Each sample was normalized by randomly selecting 1 million high-quality reads, each carrying a distinct molecular identifier. Reads with shared molecular identifiers were discarded instead of being binned into consensus sequences. MiTCR, with a Q25 quality threshold and the strictest error-elimination algorithm, was used for CDR3 identification, clonotype clustering and error correction. A nonparametric unseen species model with Euler transformation was used to estimate a lower bound on total TCR beta diversity. TCRdb cleaned the public reads at Q25 with fastp, built clones with MiXCR and kept in-frame beta chains. Duplicate CDR3 protein sequences are folded into a single record with the most common DNA and genes. TCRdb's processing, not the authors' own work, is the source of the V and J calls. For this sample there are hundreds of thousands of distinct CDR3 sequences; roughly three fifths appear just once. More than 35% of the sample rests with the top ten.

This sequence was found in a man in his fifties or sixties in good health. Sequences were obtained from blood. This chain joins TRBV6-1 to TRBJ1-2, with no confidently assigned D gene. The CDR3 region reads CASSEQGSGGYTF. The sequence in DNA is TGTGCCAGCAGTGAACAAGGGTCCGGAGGCTACACCTTC.